What follows is one T cell receptor (beta chain) and its context. Antigen unknown. Deletions cut 1 base from V and 7 bases from J, with 11 bases between. Germline V gene lookup returns CDR1 SGHTA and CDR2 FQGNSA. This CDR3 region has 15 residues. This record comes from a study of T cell responses to AZD1222 COVID-19 vaccine. Study results and caveats: The sample set comprised mostly white British donors with more females, and clonal diversity was possibly underestimated.

Sequencing used immunoSEQ multiplex PCR; TCRdb keeps in-frame clones, though not all of them. The sample consists of about 150,000 clones, about nine tenths of them appearing once. The chain couples TRBV7-2 to TRBJ1-6; D remains ambiguous. The source is an adult who had recovered from COVID-19. The material sequenced was peripheral blood, taken after recovery from COVID-19. The CDR3 nucleotides read TGTGCCAGCAGCTTAGAGCGACTAGGGAATTCACCCCTCCACTTT. It yields the protein CASSLERLGNSPLHF.